The clone carrying this TCR beta chain was counted a single time. Its antigen is undetermined. The data were obtained in a study of PD-1 blockade in classical Hodgkin lymphoma. Overall study context: Each patient was given nivolumab 3 mg/kg through a vein every 2 weeks. Study results and caveats: A significant rise in TCR diversity was seen by C4D1 for CD4+ cells but not for CD8+ cells. Individuals initiating nivolumab under 1 year after ASCT were excluded.

Looked up from germline, CDR1 is MNHNY and CDR2 is SVGAGI (reference sequence). Unmatched junction bases numbered 6, after V lost 8 bases and J lost 7 bases. The CDR3 is made up of 15 amino acids. Repertoires were generated with immunoSEQ multiplex PCR, while TCRdb's copy carries only in-frame clones and drops some. Of about 47,000 clones detected, about 80% appear once; the ten largest clones hold 15% to 20%. Regarding time point: cycle 4 day 1 (C4D1), after 5 to 7 weeks of nivolumab. Relapse was seen in all patients after autologous stem cell transplantation, and brentuximab vedotin exposure was variable.

The sample was peripheral blood mononuclear cells (PBMCs), taken before the fourth cycle of nivolumab. The chain recombines TRBV6-6 with TRBJ2-2; 14 nucleotides line up with TRBD2. The sequence was collected from a human donor with classical Hodgkin lymphoma. The CDR3 coding sequence is TGTGCCAGCGGGGGACTAGCGGGGGTAGTCGGGGAGCTGTTTTTT. Protein sequence: CASGGLAGVVGELFF.